The source of this T cell receptor beta chain is a study of cytomegalovirus exposure and HLA in healthy donors. Both 60 Vbeta primers and 13 Jbeta primers went into the PCR. The assay was immunoSEQ multiplex PCR, and TCRdb's table has in-frame clones only and misses some. The sample's table shows 150,000 to 200,000 clones. The CDR3 extends over 14 amino acids. The germline CDR1 and CDR2 sequences are SGHNT and YYREEE (reference sequence). V was trimmed by 4 bases and J by 1 base, leaving 10 bases between them. The receptor's source is a man aged 25-45 years in good health and CMV-seronegative. The chain has TRBV5-4 and TRBJ2-3, with a weak D call TRBD1 (6 bases). Sequenced material: PBMCs. The CDR3 loop reads CASSPRQGTDTQYF. In nucleotides, the CDR3 is TGTGCCAGCAGCCCCAGACAGGGCACAGATACGCAGTATTTT.